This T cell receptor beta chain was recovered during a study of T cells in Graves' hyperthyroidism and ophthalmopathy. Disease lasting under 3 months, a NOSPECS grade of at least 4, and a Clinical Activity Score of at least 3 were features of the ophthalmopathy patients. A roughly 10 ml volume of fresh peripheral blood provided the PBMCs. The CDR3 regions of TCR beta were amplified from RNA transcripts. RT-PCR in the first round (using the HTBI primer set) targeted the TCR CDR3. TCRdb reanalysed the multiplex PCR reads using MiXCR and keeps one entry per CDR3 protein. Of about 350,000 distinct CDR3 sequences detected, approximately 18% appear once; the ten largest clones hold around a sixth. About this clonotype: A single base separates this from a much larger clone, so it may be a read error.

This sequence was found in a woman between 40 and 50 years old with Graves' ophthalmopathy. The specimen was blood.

The CDR3 DNA reads TGTGCCAGCCCACCTCAAGCCCAGGAGACCCAGTACTTC. It specifies CASPPQAQETQYF. V gene TRBV18 combines with J gene TRBJ2-5; D is unclear. In germline, CDR1 is KGHSH, CDR2 LQKENI. The CDR3 sequence is 13 residues long.